These 15 T cell receptor beta chains were sequenced from one sample in a study of vaccination effects on CD4 cells after COVID-19 (dated by TCRdb to 2022 to 2024). Library prep was done by the immunoSEQ multiplex PCR assay. The table was pulled from immuneACCESS by TCRdb, which kept in-frame rearrangements only. Such tables lose some clones; where checked, under half of the loss comes from unresolved V genes, and the rest has no known cause. The sample data list about 79,000 clones, and 60% to 80% of these were observed just once. Approximately 1.7% of the sample goes to the ten largest clones. Antigens of these TCRs are unknown. The ViraFEST assay stimulated PBMC with viral peptide pools and then used TCR sequencing to identify antigen-specific CD4+ T cell clonotypes by expansion. After around 10 days of culture, CD4+ T cells were isolated with the EasySep CD4+ T cell isolation kit. This sample comprised CD4+ T cells from PBMCs cultured with HCoV-229E spike peptides, obtained before COVID-19 vaccination. Sample cell subset or site, as interpreted from the label and publication: HCoV-229E spike overlapping peptide pool stimulation. The receptors shown here come from a human donor who received a COVID-19 vaccine.

The genes are TRBV15 and TRBJ2-7; 7 positions match TRBD1. The CDR3 loop spans 14 amino acids. Germline assignment: CDR1 LNHNV and CDR2 YYDKDF (reference sequence). V lost 3 bases to trimming and J lost 4 bases; unmatched junction nucleotides: 6. The CDR3 sequence: CATSRETGFYEQYV. The CDR3 DNA reads as TGTGCCACCAGCAGGGAGACAGGGTTTTACGAGCAGTACGTC.

The table lists this clone with a few counts. This sequence joins TRBV12-5 and TRBJ1-1, with D possibly matching TRBD1 (5 bases). Trimming removed 7 bases at V and 7 bases at J, with 16 bases between. Germline V lookup: CDR1 LGHNT, CDR2 FRNRAP. This CDR3 region has 13 residues. Here the CDR3 DNA reads TGTGCTAGTGTTTTCACGGAGGGGAGTGAAGCTTTCTTT. Residues: CASVFTEGSEAFF.

CDR3 residues: CASSLESGEGDGYTF. The CDR3 DNA is TGCGCCAGCAGCTTGGAATCGGGGGAAGGGGATGGCTACACCTTC. The chain links TRBV5-1 to TRBJ1-2; D perhaps matches TRBD1 (5 bases). V was trimmed by 0 bases and J by 6 bases, leaving 15 bases between them. Germline-derived CDR1 and CDR2 are SGHRS and YFSETQ. The CDR3 runs 15 residues.

The gene calls are TRBV10-2 and TRBJ1-3; possibly TRBD1 for D (5 bases). CDR1 and CDR2 from the germline V gene are WSHSY and SAAADI. The CDR3 covers 15 residues. V shed 6 bases and J shed 0 bases, with 12 bases lying between them. DNA for the CDR3: TGCGCCAGCAGCCCCGGGGCGAACTCTGGAAACACCATATATTTT. It specifies CASSPGANSGNTIYF.

The chain recombines TRBV2 with TRBJ1-2; D unclear. Trimming removed 1 base at V and 8 bases at J, with 17 bases between. There are 15 residues in the CDR3. Germline CDR1 and CDR2: SNHLY and FYNNEI. CDR3 nucleotides: TGTGCCAGCAGTGAAGAGCCAGCCCACCGACGGGGCTACACCTTC. Translating it yields CASSEEPAHRRGYTF.

This chain connects TRBV5-4 to TRBJ1-1; D is perhaps TRBD1 (5 bases). Per the germline V gene, CDR1 is SGHNT and CDR2 is YYREEE (reference sequence). There are 18 residues in the CDR3. With 0 bases removed from V and 5 bases from J, the gap between germline ends came to 23 bases. As DNA, the CDR3 is TGTGCCAGCAGCTTGGGAGGTGGGGCCGCCGGGGGAGGGACTGAAGCTTTCTTT. It yields the protein CASSLGGGAAGGGTEAFF.

The chain couples TRBV2 to TRBJ2-1, with TRBD2 matching over 13 bases. The CDR3 loop spans 16 amino acids. Germline assignment: CDR1 SNHLY and CDR2 FYNNEI. Trimming at V came to 6 bases and at J to 9 bases, leaving 11 bases not matched to a gene. The CDR3 region is CASSVSLAGGPGEQFF. CDR3 nucleotide sequence: TGTGCCAGCAGCGTTTCACTAGCGGGGGGGCCAGGTGAGCAGTTCTTC.

The V and J genes are TRBV6-5 and TRBJ1-2; D is uncertain. The CDR3 has 14 amino acids. The germline V gene encodes CDR1 MNHEY and CDR2 SVGAGI. V was clipped by 2 bases and J by 0 bases, with 7 bases between them. This CDR3 reads CASSYGVTNYGYTF. The CDR3 DNA is TGTGCCAGCAGTTACGGAGTTACTAACTATGGCTACACCTTC.

This chain joins TRBV7-8 and TRBJ2-2; D remains ambiguous. Trimming cost V 2 bases and J 4 bases, with 8 bases left between them. Germline values: CDR1 SGHVS, CDR2 FQNEAQ. The CDR3 runs to 14 residues. CDR3 bases: TGTGCCAGCAGCTTATTCGGACCCACCGGGGAGCTGTTTTTT. Translation gives CASSLFGPTGELFF.

The CDR3 loop is CASSLAGTGGFEAFF. The CDR3, as DNA: TGCGCCAGCAGCTTGGCCGGGACAGGGGGATTTGAAGCTTTCTTT. The chain is built from TRBV5-1 and TRBJ1-1, with TRBD1 matching 11 bases. J lost 7 bases, V lost 0 bases, and 5 bases had no gene match. There are 15 residues in the CDR3. CDR1 is SGHRS and CDR2 is YFSETQ in the germline V gene.

The V gene is TRBV5-1, the J gene TRBJ2-3; 9 positions agree with TRBD1. Per germline, CDR1 SGHRS and CDR2 YFSETQ. V dropped 2 bases and J dropped 4; count of bases not matched to a gene: 2. CDR3 length: 14 amino acids. CDR3 residues: CASSLGQGPDTQYF. The CDR3 coding sequence is TGCGCCAGCAGCTTAGGACAGGGGCCAGATACGCAGTATTTT.

The chain recombines TRBV3-1 (or the pseudogene TRBV3-2) with TRBJ2-1, with a possible D match to TRBD1 (6 bases). Trimming took off 5 bases at V and 4 bases at J, with 18 bases between the two ends. Per germline, CDR1 LGHDT and CDR2 YNNKEL (reference sequence). The CDR3 covers 16 residues. CDR3 sequence reads: CASSLTGNTLYNEQFF. DNA of the CDR3: TGTGCCAGCAGCTTAACAGGGAATACCCTTTACAATGAGCAGTTCTTC.

V and J are TRBV30 and TRBJ1-1, with no clear D. Germline CDR1 is GTSNPN and CDR2 is SVGIG (reference sequence). The V end was cut by 3 bases, the J end by 8 bases, with 10 bases between. The CDR3 length is 11 residues. The CDR3 DNA is TGTGCCTGGAGACTCAAGATCGAAGCTTTCTTT. It translates to CAWRLKIEAFF.

V and J are TRBV6-4 and TRBJ1-4; D unresolved. Germline V gene lookup returns CDR1 MRHNA and CDR2 SNTAGT. The CDR3 has 14 amino acids. V was trimmed by 5 bases and J by 3 bases, leaving 10 bases between them. Here the CDR3 reads CASSQDGANEKLFF. As DNA, the CDR3 is TGTGCCAGCAGTCAGGACGGAGCTAATGAAAAACTGTTTTTT.

The genes are TRBV2 and TRBJ2-5; the D is unclear. Trimming removed 3 bases at V and 5 bases at J, with 7 bases between. The CDR3 runs 12 residues. Germline V CDR1 and CDR2: SNHLY, FYNNEI. The CDR3 nucleotides are TGTGCCAGCAGTGAGTTGACCGAGACCCAGTACTTC. Its protein product is CASSELTETQYF.